The 28 T cell receptor beta chains listed next were all sequenced from one sample in a study of blood T cell repertoires in COVID-19. Sequencing was performed with immunoSEQ multiplex PCR; in TCRdb, only in-frame clones are kept and a portion is missing. The table records about 170,000 clones, 70% to 90% of them present only once. Material for sequencing was peripheral blood. The origin of the receptors is an elderly woman in a cohort sampled during active or convalescent COVID-19.

The chain carries TRBV19 and TRBJ1-1, with D perhaps TRBD1 (6 bases). V lost 1 base and J 0 bases, leaving 12 bases between the germline ends. CDR3 size: 16 residues. Germline V gene sequence: CDR1 LNHDA, CDR2 SQIVND (reference sequence). For the CDR3, the DNA is TGTGCCAGTAGTATAGGCGCAGGGACATTGAACACTGAAGCTTTCTTT. It is translated as CASSIGAGTLNTEAFF.

The chain couples TRBV5-6 to TRBJ1-3; D not certain. The CDR3 contains 14 residues. The V gene lost 5 bases and the J gene lost 3 bases, with 12 bases spanning the gap. Per germline, CDR1 SGHDT and CDR2 YYEEEE. Written as DNA, the CDR3 is TGTGCCAGCAGTCGACCGACTGTTGGAAACACCATATATTTT. This gives the protein CASSRPTVGNTIYF.

This chain joins TRBV24-1 and TRBJ1-5; 9 bases map to TRBD1. Germline V gene data show CDR1 as KGHDR and CDR2 as SFDVKD. There are 15 residues in the CDR3. V was pared by 4 bases and J by 4 bases, with 4 bases of the junction left unmatched. CDR3: CATSDPDRGNQPQHF. The DNA for the CDR3 is TGTGCCACCAGTGACCCGGACAGGGGAAATCAGCCCCAGCATTTT.

The chain employs TRBV9 and TRBJ1-4; weak D call: TRBD1 (6 bases). Germline V gene sequence: CDR1 SGDLS, CDR2 YYNGEE. V was pared by 3 bases and J by 8 bases, with 14 bases between. The CDR3 sequence is 14 residues long. This chain's CDR3 is CASSGEQGVEKLFF. The CDR3 DNA sequence: TGTGCCAGCAGCGGGGAACAGGGTGTCGAAAAACTGTTTTTT.

This clone was recorded only once. The chain carries TRBV4-1 and TRBJ2-1, with TRBD2 identical over 13 bases. Germline CDR1 is MGHRA and CDR2 is YSYEKL. The CDR3 is made up of 15 amino acids. The ends lost 2 bases at V and 7 bases at J; junction bases unmatched: 2. CDR3 sequence: CASSQWTSGSNEQFF. The DNA for the CDR3 is TGCGCCAGCAGCCAATGGACTAGCGGGAGTAATGAGCAGTTCTTC.

The chain has TRBV18 and TRBJ1-4; 8 nucleotides line up with TRBD1. CDR3 size: 16 residues. V shed 5 bases and J 5 bases; nucleotides not matched to a gene: 10. Germline V gene lookup returns CDR1 KGHSH and CDR2 LQKENI. The CDR3 reads CASSMDRVVLNEKLFF. DNA of the CDR3: TGTGCCAGCTCAATGGACAGGGTAGTTCTAAATGAAAAACTGTTTTTT.

This chain joins TRBV30 and TRBJ1-6; 11 nucleotides match TRBD1. The CDR3 consists of 17 residues. The junction had 11 bases not matched to a gene; V was cut back by 1 base and J by 9 bases. Per the germline V gene, CDR1 is GTSNPN and CDR2 is SVGIG (reference sequence). CDR3 nucleotide sequence: TGTGCCTGGAGTGAAACCCTGCGGGGACAGGGGGGTTCACCCCTCCACTTT. Translating it yields CAWSETLRGQGGSPLHF.

The chain is built from TRBV19 and TRBJ1-2, with D unresolved. The germline V gene encodes CDR1 LNHDA and CDR2 SQIVND (reference sequence). The V gene lost 0 bases and the J gene lost 0 bases, with 8 bases spanning the gap. There are 15 residues in the CDR3. CDR3 residues: CASSIDPRSNYGYTF. In DNA, the CDR3 is TGTGCCAGTAGTATAGATCCGAGGTCTAACTATGGCTACACCTTC. Full variable domain (remainder filled in from reference TRBV19 and TRBJ1-2): DGGITQSPKYLFRKEGQNVTLSCEQNLNHDAMYWYRQDPGQGLRLIYYSQIVNDFQKGDIAEGYSVSREKKESFPLTVTSAQKNPTAFYLCASSIDPRSNYGYTFGSGTRLTVV.

The chain joins TRBV15 to TRBJ1-5; a weak D match, TRBD1 (6 bases). This CDR3 is built from 15 residues. V lost 3 bases and J 2 bases, leaving 11 bases between the germline ends. Germline loops: CDR1 LNHNV, CDR2 YYDKDF (reference sequence). In DNA form, the CDR3 reads TGTGCCACCAGCAGTACAGGGTTGGGCAATCAGCCCCAGCATTTT. It yields the protein CATSSTGLGNQPQHF.

The chain joins TRBV7-9 to TRBJ1-2; D is ambiguous. From germline, CDR1 is SEHNR and CDR2 FQNEAQ (reference sequence). The length of the CDR3 is 14 residues. V was clipped by 4 bases and J by 1 base, with 10 bases between them. CDR3: CASSSGDLNYGYTF. Written as DNA, the CDR3 is TGTGCCAGCAGCTCAGGCGATCTTAACTATGGCTACACCTTC.

The count of this clone is one. The V gene is TRBV18, the J gene TRBJ1-1, with D maybe TRBD1 (5 bases). Germline V gene lookup returns CDR1 KGHSH and CDR2 LQKENI. Trimming took off 3 bases at V and 5 bases at J, with 7 bases between the two ends. This CDR3 has 12 residues. CDR3 loop: CASSPQGTEAFF. The CDR3 DNA reads TGTGCCAGCTCACCGCAGGGAACTGAAGCTTTCTTT.

The V call is TRBV10-2, the J call TRBJ2-5; a weak D match, TRBD1 (5 bases). Germline V gene sequence: CDR1 WSHSY, CDR2 SAAADI. The CDR3 runs to 14 residues. V lost 10 bases and J lost 2, with 17 bases in between. For the CDR3, the DNA is TGCGCCACCCGGACACCCATTCCGCAAGAGACCCAGTACTTC. Translating it yields CATRTPIPQETQYF.

The chain joins TRBV12-5 to TRBJ1-1; D might be TRBD1 (5 bases). V lost 3 bases to trimming and J lost 3 bases, with 14 bases between them. CDR1 LGHNT and CDR2 FRNRAP come from the germline V gene. The CDR3 totals 15 residues. The CDR3 here is CASGFERGWDTEAFF. The CDR3 DNA sequence: TGTGCTAGTGGTTTTGAAAGGGGTTGGGACACTGAAGCTTTCTTT.

This chain connects TRBV9 to TRBJ1-4; maybe TRBD1 (5 bases). V dropped 0 bases and J dropped 4 bases, with 7 bases sitting between them. Germline values: CDR1 SGDLS, CDR2 YYNGEE. The CDR3 runs 14 residues. The CDR3 nucleotides read TGTGCCAGCAGCGTAGGACAGCGTAATGAAAAACTGTTTTTT. Its protein is CASSVGQRNEKLFF.

This clone was detected once. V and J are TRBV28 and TRBJ2-7; 7 bases match TRBD2. CDR1 and CDR2 (germline): MDHEN, SYDVKM. The CDR3 is 18 amino acids. The V gene end was trimmed by 1 base and the J gene end by 4 bases; junction bases not matched to a gene: 16. In DNA, the CDR3 is TGTGCCAGCAGTTTATCTCGGTGGGGGGGTAACCGCCGATACGAGCAGTACTTC. The encoded protein is CASSLSRWGGNRRYEQYF.

This chain joins TRBV7-2 and TRBJ2-1, with D maybe TRBD1 (5 bases). Germline V gene lookup returns CDR1 SGHTA and CDR2 FQGNSA. The CDR3 totals 13 residues. V dropped 5 bases and J dropped 4 bases, with 9 bases sitting between them. The CDR3 sequence: CASSTRAYNEQFF. In DNA form, the CDR3 reads TGTGCCAGCAGCACCAGGGCGTACAATGAGCAGTTCTTC.

The chain joins TRBV29-1 to TRBJ1-1, with 8 nucleotides matching TRBD1. V lost 6 bases to trimming and J lost 5 bases; unmatched junction nucleotides: 5. Per germline, CDR1 SQVTM and CDR2 ANQGSEA. The CDR3 has 12 amino acids. The CDR3: CSVWTGRTEAFF. As DNA, the CDR3 is TGCAGCGTGTGGACAGGGAGGACTGAAGCTTTCTTT.

This chain connects TRBV28 to TRBJ1-6, with a weak D call TRBD1 (5 bases). This CDR3 region has 16 residues. Between the trimmed V and J ends, which lost 6 bases and 10 bases, there was a span of 22 bases. Germline V lookup: CDR1 MDHEN, CDR2 SYDVKM. The CDR3 region has the DNA TGTGCCAGCAGCCCCGGGGGGGGGACCCTGGGGTCACCCCTCCACTTT. This codes for CASSPGGGTLGSPLHF.

The chain combines TRBV15 with TRBJ2-2; D gene ambiguous. The germline CDR1 and CDR2 sequences are LNHNV and YYDKDF (reference sequence). This CDR3 has 15 amino acids. V was trimmed by 0 bases and J by 2 bases, leaving 7 bases between them. The CDR3 bases are TGTGCCACCAGCAGAGAGAGAGCCAACACCGGGGAGCTGTTTTTT. It codes for CATSRERANTGELFF. The variable domain in full, completed from reference TRBV15 and TRBJ2-2, reads DAMVIQNPRYQVTQFGKPVTLSCSQTLNHNVMYWYQQKSSQAPKLLFHYYDKDFNNEADTPDNFQSRRPNTSFCFLDIRSPGLGDTAMYLCATSRERANTGELFFGEGSRLTVL.

The sample holds one count of this clone. The chain couples TRBV9 to TRBJ2-2; D perhaps matches TRBD1 (6 bases). Germline CDR1 SGDLS, CDR2 YYNGEE. V lost 0 bases and J 0 bases, leaving 12 bases between the germline ends. CDR3 length: 17 amino acids. As DNA, the CDR3 is TGTGCCAGCAGCGTAGTACAGGGTATACCGAACACCGGGGAGCTGTTTTTT. The encoded protein is CASSVVQGIPNTGELFF.

V and J are TRBV19 and TRBJ1-5; the match to TRBD1 covers 9 bases. This CDR3 spans 15 amino acids. Germline V gives CDR1 LNHDA, CDR2 SQIVND (reference sequence). V lost 10 bases to trimming and J lost 3 bases; unmatched junction nucleotides: 10. The CDR3 DNA sequence: TGTGCCACCAGAAACAGGGGGCAGGTCAATCAGCCCCAGCATTTT. The encoded protein is CATRNRGQVNQPQHF.

The chain is built from TRBV6-6 and TRBJ2-5; 9 bases fit TRBD1. The CDR3 covers 14 residues. The trim removed 6 bases at V and 6 bases at J, leaving 8 bases unmatched. Germline lookup yields CDR1 MNHNY and CDR2 SVGAGI (reference sequence). The CDR3 DNA reads as TGTGCCAGCAGCCGGGACAGGGACAAGCAGACCCAGTACTTC. Protein product: CASSRDRDKQTQYF.

The V call is TRBV5-4, the J call TRBJ2-1, with 8 bases matching TRBD1. The CDR3 totals 15 residues. Germline assignment: CDR1 SGHNT and CDR2 YYREEE (reference sequence). V lost 4 bases to trimming and J lost 3 bases; unmatched junction nucleotides: 6. This chain's CDR3 is CASSIIGQGYNEQFF. CDR3 nucleotide sequence: TGTGCCAGCAGCATAATAGGACAGGGCTACAATGAGCAGTTCTTC.

The rearrangement uses TRBV5-1 and TRBJ1-1; the D is unclear. V lost 1 base to trimming and J lost 4 bases, with 14 bases between them. The CDR3 consists of 15 residues. Germline assignment: CDR1 SGHRS and CDR2 YFSETQ. CDR3 in DNA: TGCGCCAGCAGCTTGTTAACCGGGTCGGGCACTGAAGCTTTCTTT. It yields the protein CASSLLTGSGTEAFF.

This chain connects TRBV2 to TRBJ2-5; D call uncertain. V shed 2 bases and J shed 5 bases, with 12 bases lying between them. CDR1 SNHLY and CDR2 FYNNEI come from the germline V gene. This CDR3 spans 14 amino acids. The CDR3 sequence is CASSESVSGETQYF. The CDR3 nucleotides read TGTGCCAGCAGTGAATCGGTGTCCGGGGAGACCCAGTACTTC.

This chain uses TRBV25-1 with TRBJ2-1; D uncertain. The germline CDR1 and CDR2 sequences are MGHDK and SYGVNS. Trimming shortened V by 1 base and J by 12 bases, and 10 bases separated the two germline ends. The CDR3 has 12 residues. The CDR3 nucleotides are TGTGCCAGCAGTGAATTTAGAGATAGGCAGTTCTTC. Translating it yields CASSEFRDRQFF.

For the CDR3, the DNA is TGTGCCAGCAGCTTAGGCACTGCCGACTATGGCTACACCTTC. Translation: CASSLGTADYGYTF. The J gene is TRBJ1-2, the V gene TRBV13; D gene unclear. The CDR3 has 14 amino acids. The germline CDR1 and CDR2 sequences are PRHDT and FYEKMQ (reference sequence). The V gene lost 0 bases and the J gene lost 3 bases, with 8 bases spanning the gap.

This sequence joins TRBV7-9 and TRBJ2-3; 9 bases match TRBD2. In germline, CDR1 is SEHNR, CDR2 FQNEAQ (reference sequence). There are 16 residues in the CDR3. After removal of 2 bases from V and 0 bases from J, the junction contained 3 bases not matched to a gene. CDR3 sequence: CASSLIAGVSTDTQYF. The CDR3 DNA is TGTGCCAGCAGCTTAATAGCGGGGGTTAGCACAGATACGCAGTATTTT.